This T cell receptor (beta chain) was identified in a study of shared clonotypes between healthy human individuals. Study-wide background: Three CD4 naive, three CD4 memory, two CD8 naive and one CD8 memory plate were used per donor. General study results and limits: Clonotype sharing levels among donors were expected to vary with sequencing depth.

Regarding this clone: Its antigen remains unknown.

The study separated CD4+ cells into CD45RA+ naive and CD45RA-negative memory subsets. The V end was cut by 1 base, the J end by 1 base, with 9 bases between. This CDR3 contains 14 residues. The germline CDR1 and CDR2 sequences are GTSNPN and SVGIG (reference sequence). Clones were sequenced by immunoSEQ multiplex PCR, and TCRdb holds only the in-frame ones, with some missing. Seen here are more than 2,000,000 clones, more than 80% observed once, and the top ten hold roughly 0.15%. Material: naive CD4+ T cells sorted from blood. Subset defined: CD45RA+ positively selected. This sequence joins TRBV30 and TRBJ2-3; D remains ambiguous. The sequence derives from a young man in good health. CDR3 nucleotides: TGTGCCTGGAGTGAGACTGGAGGCACAGATACGCAGTATTTT. Its protein is CAWSETGGTDTQYF.